This paragraph reports one TCR beta chain. Antigen unknown. The sample comes from a study of tissue T cells after allogeneic stem cell transplantation. In the study overall: Graft-versus-host disease patients received grafts, several unmodified and three CD34-selected to deplete T cells.

Only in-frame clones appear in the TCRdb table, and some are missing; sequencing was by immunoSEQ multiplex PCR. The repertoire consists of around 25,000 clones, with less than 95% occurring once and the leading ten covering roughly 2%. Findings of the study overall: Tissue-detected TCR repertoire was only partly captured by blood and spleen T cells. Motif-based clustering found tissue-specific repertoire signatures shared across patients, though few clones were shared.

Germline lookup yields CDR1 SGDLS and CDR2 YYNGEE. The CDR3 loop spans 14 amino acids. V dropped 4 bases and J dropped 4 bases, with 14 bases sitting between them. The sample in question was blood, obtained before transplantation. The chain joins TRBV9 to TRBJ1-1; D remains ambiguous. The clonotype was recovered from a male donor at least 60 years old who later had graft-versus-host disease after an allogeneic stem cell transplant. CDR3 bases: TGTGCCAGCAGCAGCGGACCCGAGGGCACTGAAGCTTTCTTT. This encodes CASSSGPEGTEAFF.